The 15 T cell receptor beta chains given below trace back to one sample, sequenced in a study of cytomegalovirus exposure and HLA in healthy donors. The PCR ran on 60 Vbeta and 13 Jbeta primers. The data were produced by immunoSEQ multiplex PCR, yet TCRdb's version contains in-frame clones alone and is incomplete. The repertoire holds 150,000 or so clones, with approximately 79% as singletons. The source material was PBMCs. The receptor set was obtained from a man aged 45-60 years in good health and CMV-seropositive.

The chain carries TRBV2 and TRBJ1-5; D possibly corresponds to TRBD1 (5 bases). This CDR3 comprises 16 residues. The V end was cut by 2 bases, the J end by 2 bases, with 13 bases between. Germline V gene data show CDR1 as SNHLY and CDR2 as FYNNEI. DNA for the CDR3: TGTGCCAGCAGTGAACAGGGAAGGTCGGGCAATCAGCCCCAGCATTTT. Translating gives CASSEQGRSGNQPQHF.

The chain is built from TRBV6-6 and TRBJ1-5; no reliable D call. The V end was cut by 7 bases, the J end by 4 bases, with 11 bases between. The CDR3 has 13 amino acids. Germline lookup yields CDR1 MNHNY and CDR2 SVGAGI (reference sequence). The CDR3 sequence is CASTATLNQPQHF. Here the CDR3 DNA reads TGTGCCAGCACTGCGACTCTTAATCAGCCCCAGCATTTT.

The rearrangement uses TRBV5-4 and TRBJ2-3, with 12 nucleotides matching TRBD2. CDR3 length: 16 residues. CDR1 and CDR2 from the germline V gene are SGHNT and YYREEE (reference sequence). V lost 4 bases to trimming and J lost 4 bases; unmatched junction nucleotides: 7. CDR3 in DNA: TGTGCCAGCAGCACCGGACTAGCGGGGTTTTCAGATACGCAGTATTTT. Protein product: CASSTGLAGFSDTQYF.

The chain is built from TRBV6-6 and TRBJ1-1; 9 positions agree with TRBD1. The ends lost 0 bases at V and 4 bases at J; junction bases unmatched: 0. CDR1 and CDR2 from the germline V gene are MNHNY and SVGAGI (reference sequence). The CDR3 totals 14 residues. CDR3 in amino acids: CASSYSTGGTEAFF. The CDR3 coding sequence is TGTGCCAGCAGTTACTCGACAGGGGGCACTGAAGCTTTCTTT.

J is TRBJ1-4 and V is TRBV5-1; 8 nucleotides line up with TRBD1. CDR3 length: 18 amino acids. Unmatched junction bases numbered 10, after V lost 0 bases and J lost 3 bases. Germline V gene lookup returns CDR1 SGHRS and CDR2 YFSETQ. CDR3 region: CASSLAGTGGNPNEKLFF. As DNA, the CDR3 is TGCGCCAGCAGCTTGGCCGGGACAGGAGGGAATCCTAATGAAAAACTGTTTTTT.

The chain combines TRBV5-1 with TRBJ2-7, with TRBD2 matching over 10 bases. There are 16 residues in the CDR3. The J segment lost 0 bases and the V segment lost 4 bases, leaving 7 bases of the junction unmatched. CDR1 is SGHRS and CDR2 is YFSETQ in the germline V gene. Written as DNA, the CDR3 is TGCGCCAGCAGCCCACATAGCGGGGGGACCTCCTACGAGCAGTACTTC. It codes for CASSPHSGGTSYEQYF.

In this sample, this clone turned up once. The chain couples TRBV4-3 to TRBJ1-1; a weak D match, TRBD1 (5 bases). CDR1 and CDR2 from the germline V gene are LGHNA and YSLEER. The CDR3 is 14 residues long. Between the trimmed V and J ends, which lost 1 base and 6 bases, there was a span of 12 bases. The CDR3 is CASSQARVPAEAFF. DNA of the CDR3: TGCGCCAGCAGCCAAGCCAGGGTTCCCGCTGAAGCTTTCTTT.

The chain has TRBV5-4 and TRBJ2-7; TRBD1 aligns across 8 bases. Germline lookup yields CDR1 SGHNT and CDR2 YYREEE (reference sequence). The ends lost 4 bases at V and 7 bases at J; junction bases unmatched: 4. This CDR3 spans 12 amino acids. The CDR3 spells CASSLTGEEQYF. The CDR3 nucleotides are TGTGCCAGCAGCCTGACAGGGGAGGAGCAGTACTTC.

This clone was seen only a few times. The chain is built from TRBV4-2 and TRBJ1-4; TRBD1 aligns across 7 bases. This CDR3 comprises 15 residues. Germline loops: CDR1 LGHNA, CDR2 YNFKEQ. V lost 3 bases to trimming and J lost 6 bases; unmatched junction nucleotides: 7. The CDR3 DNA is TGTGCCAGCAGCCAGGCGGCAGGGGGAGATGAAAAACTGTTTTTT. As protein: CASSQAAGGDEKLFF.

The table lists this clone with a few counts. V usage is TRBV28 and J usage is TRBJ1-5; TRBD1 matches 7 bases. Germline CDR1 MDHEN, CDR2 SYDVKM. CDR3 size: 15 residues. Trimming at V came to 5 bases and at J to 6 bases, leaving 10 bases not matched to a gene. The CDR3 region is CASSGGQSAVQPQHF. CDR3 DNA: TGTGCCAGCAGTGGGGGACAGAGCGCGGTTCAGCCCCAGCATTTT.

V and J are TRBV5-4 and TRBJ2-2, with D possibly matching TRBD2 (7 bases). This CDR3 is built from 16 residues. V lost 5 bases and J 0 bases, leaving 14 bases between the germline ends. CDR1 is SGHNT, CDR2 YYREEE, per germline (reference sequence). The CDR3 nucleotides read TGTGCCAGCAGTTCAGACGGGGGGCCGAACACCGGGGAGCTGTTTTTT. This sequence encodes CASSSDGGPNTGELFF.

The V call is TRBV6-5, the J call TRBJ1-2; D perhaps matches TRBD1 (5 bases). Germline V gene data show CDR1 as MNHEY and CDR2 as SVGAGI. The CDR3 is made up of 13 amino acids. Between the trimmed V and J ends, which lost 7 bases and 8 bases, there was a span of 17 bases. Here the CDR3 reads CASTPRGVGGYTF. The CDR3 DNA is TGTGCCAGCACCCCCCGGGGGGTGGGAGGCTACACCTTC.

This chain joins TRBV7-8 and TRBJ1-1; a possible D gene is TRBD1 (6 bases). Germline lookup yields CDR1 SGHVS and CDR2 FQNEAQ. The CDR3 is 18 amino acids. V dropped 2 bases and J dropped 1 base, with 20 bases sitting between them. CDR3 coding DNA: TGTGCCAGCAGCTTAAAAGACCGGGGGGCTATAGGGAACACTGAAGCTTTCTTT. This codes for CASSLKDRGAIGNTEAFF.

V gene TRBV5-1 combines with J gene TRBJ1-1; D may be TRBD1 (5 bases). CDR3 length: 15 amino acids. The germline V gene encodes CDR1 SGHRS and CDR2 YFSETQ. Deletions cut 2 bases from V and 2 bases from J, with 13 bases between. CDR3 in amino acids: CASSLKTGANTEAFF. CDR3 coding DNA: TGCGCCAGCAGCTTAAAAACAGGAGCTAACACTGAAGCTTTCTTT. Together with reference TRBV5-1 and TRBJ1-1, the CDR3 gives the full variable domain: KAGVTQTPRYLIKTRGQQVTLSCSPISGHRSVSWYQQTPGQGLQFLFEYFSETQRNKGNFPGRFSGRQFSNSRSEMNVSTLELGDSALYLCASSLKTGANTEAFFGQGTRLTVV.

The chain carries TRBV4-1 and TRBJ2-7, with a tentative D call TRBD1 (6 bases). Between the trimmed V and J ends, which lost 7 bases and 3 bases, there was a span of 19 bases. Germline CDR1 and CDR2: MGHRA and YSYEKL. This CDR3 comprises 15 residues. The CDR3 sequence: CASTRWGPNFYEQYV. The DNA for the CDR3 is TGCGCCAGCACGAGGTGGGGGCCTAATTTCTACGAGCAGTACGTC.